These 16 T cell receptor beta chains share one sample of origin, sequenced in a study of metastatic and nonmetastatic thyroid tumors. The entire patient cohort was treatment-naive prior to thyroid surgery. TCRdb re-called the PCR reads with MiXCR. The data show roughly 13,000 clones, approximately 33% seen once. Input material: tumor tissue. These receptors were taken from a male donor with papillary thyroid cancer or a benign thyroid nodule (not recorded which). Some clones in this sample may be carry-over from other donors' samples.

This clone is medium-sized by share. This chain links TRBV7-2 with TRBJ2-1, with 12 bases fitting TRBD2. This CDR3 comprises 15 residues. V gave up 7 bases and J gave up 8 bases; unmatched junction bases: 9. CDR1 is SGHTA and CDR2 is FQGNSA in the germline V gene. In nucleotides, the CDR3 is TGTGCCAGCACTCTGGGACTAGCGGGCTCCTATGAGCAGTTCTTC. Translating it yields CASTLGLAGSYEQFF.

The chain carries TRBV14 and TRBJ2-6; possibly TRBD1 for D (6 bases). Looked up from germline, CDR1 is SGHDN and CDR2 is FVKESK. This CDR3 is built from 17 residues. Trimming removed 4 bases at V and 4 bases at J, with 17 bases between. The chain's CDR3 is CASSRQGPPSGANVLTF. CDR3 DNA sequence: TGTGCCAGCAGCCGCCAGGGGCCCCCATCAGGGGCCAACGTCCTGACTTTC.

The chain employs TRBV6-2 or TRBV6-3 and TRBJ1-3; possibly TRBD1 for D (6 bases). Germline CDR1 MNHEY, CDR2 SVGEGT. This CDR3 contains 14 residues. V gave up 6 bases and J gave up 11 bases, with 20 bases separating them. This CDR3 reads CASSQTGTRDPIYF. The CDR3 DNA reads as TGTGCCAGCAGCCAGACCGGGACACGCGACCCCATATATTTT.

This clone was seen ten or more times. The chain employs TRBV5-6 and TRBJ2-1; TRBD2 aligns across 7 bases. CDR1 is SGHDT and CDR2 is YYEEEE in the germline V gene. V was pared by 0 bases and J by 3 bases, with 3 bases of the junction left unmatched. This CDR3 is built from 15 residues. Here the CDR3 DNA reads TGTGCCAGCAGCTTGGGCGGGAGTATCTACAATGAGCAGTTCTTC. Encoded protein: CASSLGGSIYNEQFF.

V usage is TRBV4-3 and J usage is TRBJ2-1, with 7 bases matching TRBD2. Germline values: CDR1 LGHNA, CDR2 YSLEER. This CDR3 has 16 amino acids. V trimming: 0 bases; J trimming: 3 bases; junction bases outside the gene matches: 5. The CDR3 region has the DNA TGCGCCAGCAGCCAAGATCTTGGCGGGGGCTACAATGAGCAGTTCTTC. Translated: CASSQDLGGGYNEQFF.

This chain uses TRBV19 with TRBJ1-2, with TRBD1 as a possible D gene (6 bases). Germline lookup yields CDR1 LNHDA and CDR2 SQIVND (reference sequence). The V end lost 5 bases, the J end lost 6 bases, and 13 bases lay between the germline ends. The CDR3 consists of 13 residues. CDR3 sequence (DNA): TGTGCCAGTAGTCAGCAGGGGTGGGATGGCTACACCTTC. Translation gives CASSQQGWDGYTF.

Concerning this clone itself: Relative to the germline gene, one junction end is altered; a read error may explain this. The rearrangement links TRBV4-3 to TRBJ1-6; D is undetermined. The CDR3 loop spans 16 amino acids. Germline V gene data show CDR1 as LGHNA and CDR2 as YSLEER. The CDR3 is CASSQDLNHDNSPLHF. The CDR3 bases are TGCGCCAGCAGCCAAGATCTAAACCATGATAATTCACCTCTCCACTTT.

This clone was seen a handful of times. The rearrangement joins TRBV6-1 to TRBJ2-1, with D tentatively TRBD1 (5 bases). CDR3 length: 15 amino acids. Trimming stripped 5 bases from V and 0 bases from J, with 11 bases between. Germline CDR1 is MNHNS and CDR2 is SASEGT. The CDR3 loop is CASSLRASSYNEQFF. The CDR3 bases are TGTGCCAGCAGTCTCAGGGCCAGCTCCTACAATGAGCAGTTCTTC.

This clone is classed as medium-sized. V gene TRBV6-1 combines with J gene TRBJ2-3; the D is unclear. The CDR3 covers 13 residues. Between the trimmed V and J ends, which lost 3 bases and 6 bases, there was a span of 10 bases. CDR1 and CDR2 from the germline V gene are MNHNS and SASEGT. The CDR3, as DNA: TGTGCCAGCAGTGACTCAGACTTTGATACGCAGTATTTT. Its translation: CASSDSDFDTQYF.

This chain joins TRBV30 and TRBJ1-5, with D perhaps matching TRBD1 (5 bases). Trimming removed 4 bases at V and 6 bases at J, with 16 bases between. The germline CDR1 and CDR2 sequences are GTSNPN and SVGIG (reference sequence). CDR3 length: 14 residues. CDR3 residues: CAWTNKGLGQPQHF. The CDR3 coding sequence is TGTGCCTGGACGAATAAGGGGCTCGGTCAGCCCCAGCATTTT.

By its share, this clone is medium-sized. The chain carries TRBV27 and TRBJ2-6; TRBD2 is a possible D gene (6 bases). The CDR3 sequence is 16 residues long. The V gene's germline CDR1 is MNHEY and CDR2 SMNVEV (reference sequence). The V end lost 2 bases, the J end lost 4 bases, and 12 bases lay between the germline ends. In DNA form, the CDR3 reads TGTGCCAGCAGTTTAACGGGGGTAGAAGGGGCCAACGTCCTGACTTTC. This gives the protein CASSLTGVEGANVLTF.

This clone was seen more than once but under ten times. The rearrangement joins TRBV10-2 to TRBJ2-3; 8 nucleotides align to TRBD2. Germline CDR1 WSHSY, CDR2 SAAADI. CDR3 size: 16 residues. Here the CDR3 reads CTATEEARGERDTQYF. The DNA of the CDR3 is TGCACCGCCACTGAGGAAGCGCGGGGGGAGCGAGATACGCAGTATTTT.

This clone was seen a handful of times. This chain links TRBV6-1 with TRBJ1-3, with 8 nucleotides matching TRBD1. V shed 5 bases, J shed 2 bases, and the junction held 5 bases outside the gene matches. The CDR3 has 15 residues. Germline V lookup: CDR1 MNHNS, CDR2 SASEGT. CDR3 residues: CASSLQGGAGNTIYF. The CDR3 region has the DNA TGTGCCAGCAGTCTACAGGGGGGGGCTGGAAACACCATATATTTT.

The chain links TRBV20-1 to TRBJ2-1; either TRBD1 or TRBD2 may supply D (5 bases each). The CDR3 contains 13 residues. CDR1 is DFQATT, CDR2 SNEGSKA, per germline (reference sequence). Trimming pared 5 bases from V and 2 bases from J, leaving 10 bases between. In DNA form, the CDR3 reads TGCAGTGCTCCCGGGACGGCCTACAATGAGCAGTTCTTC. This sequence encodes CSAPGTAYNEQFF.

This clone has just one count. The CDR3 region has the DNA TGTGCCAGCAGCTTGGAGGGGGGTATTTTGGGAACTGAAGCTTTCTTT. It codes for CASSLEGGILGTEAFF. This sequence joins TRBV5-6 and TRBJ1-1; tentative D call: TRBD1 (6 bases). The V gene lost 0 bases and the J gene lost 5 bases, with 17 bases spanning the gap. The germline V gene has CDR1 SGHDT and CDR2 YYEEEE. The CDR3 loop spans 16 amino acids.

This clone rates as medium-sized (0.01 to 0.1%). This sequence joins TRBV7-8 and TRBJ2-1; tentatively, D is TRBD2 (6 bases). The CDR3 runs 16 residues. CDR1 SGHVS and CDR2 FQNEAQ come from the germline V gene. The V and J ends lost 5 bases and 4 bases respectively, with 18 bases between them. In DNA, the CDR3 is TGTGCCAGCAGCAATAAGTCTCTAGCGCTTTACAATGAGCAGTTCTTC. Translated: CASSNKSLALYNEQFF.